This T cell receptor beta chain stems from a study of CD8 T cells in ankylosing spondylitis. TCRdb redid the calling of the 5' RACE reads with MiXCR, one entry per CDR3 protein. The data hold a few hundred thousand distinct CDR3 sequences, with roughly 10% observed a single time. This clonotype came up many times. Trimming shortened V by 7 bases and J by 11 bases, and 23 bases separated the two germline ends. The CDR3 consists of 14 residues. Sequencing used blood, either unsorted or a sorted T cell fraction (not recorded which). The gene calls are TRBV12-3 or TRBV12-4 and TRBJ1-2; D might be TRBD1 (6 bases). This receptor was taken from a male donor with ankylosing spondylitis or in good health (not recorded which). The CDR3 sequence: CASTDRIRTRFYTF. CDR3 bases: TGTGCCAGCACCGACAGGATTCGTACTCGGTTTTACACCTTC.